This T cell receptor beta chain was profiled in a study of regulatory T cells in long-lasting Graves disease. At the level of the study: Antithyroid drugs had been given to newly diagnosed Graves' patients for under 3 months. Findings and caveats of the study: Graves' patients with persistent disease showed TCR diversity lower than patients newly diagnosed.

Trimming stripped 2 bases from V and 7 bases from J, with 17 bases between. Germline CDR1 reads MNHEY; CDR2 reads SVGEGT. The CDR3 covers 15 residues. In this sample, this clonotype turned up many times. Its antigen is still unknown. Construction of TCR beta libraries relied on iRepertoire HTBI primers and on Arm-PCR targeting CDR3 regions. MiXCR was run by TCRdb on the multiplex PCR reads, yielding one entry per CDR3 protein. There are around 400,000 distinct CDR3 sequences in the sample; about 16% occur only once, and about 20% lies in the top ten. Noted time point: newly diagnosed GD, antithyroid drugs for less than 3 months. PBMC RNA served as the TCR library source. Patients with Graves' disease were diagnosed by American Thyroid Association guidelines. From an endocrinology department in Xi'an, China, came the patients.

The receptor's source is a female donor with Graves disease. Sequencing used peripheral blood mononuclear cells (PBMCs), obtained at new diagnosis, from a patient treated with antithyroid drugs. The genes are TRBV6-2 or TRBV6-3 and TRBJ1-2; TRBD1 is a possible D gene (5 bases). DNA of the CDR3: TGTGCCAGCAGTTACAGTCGGCAGGGATCAAGTGGCTACACCTTC. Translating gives CASSYSRQGSSGYTF.